The 15 T cell receptor beta chains reported below all come from one sample, sequenced in a study of shared clonotypes between healthy human individuals. Using immunoSEQ multiplex PCR, the repertoire was profiled, and TCRdb retains in-frame clones only, with some absent. There are under 650,000 clones in the sample; 90% to 96% occur only once, and roughly 0.06% lies in the top ten. The sequenced material came from naive CD4+ T cells sorted from blood. Indicated subset: CD45RA+ positively selected. These receptors were taken from a woman younger than 45 in good health.

This rearrangement joins TRBV27 to TRBJ1-6; tentatively, D is TRBD1 (5 bases). The CDR3 contains 15 residues. The germline V gene encodes CDR1 MNHEY and CDR2 SMNVEV (reference sequence). The V end was cut by 8 bases, the J end by 7 bases, with 18 bases between. The CDR3 loop reads CASLETGQGNSPLHF. Written as DNA, the CDR3 is TGTGCCAGCCTTGAGACGGGGCAGGGAAATTCACCCCTCCACTTT.

J is TRBJ1-1 and V is TRBV29-1; D gene unclear. Trimming removed 1 base from V and 1 base from J, with 7 bases in between. The CDR3 loop spans 13 amino acids. Germline-derived CDR1 and CDR2 are SQVTM and ANQGSEA. This CDR3 reads CSVEGHPNTEAFF. In DNA, the CDR3 is TGCAGCGTTGAAGGTCACCCGAACACTGAAGCTTTCTTT.

The CDR3 loop reads CASSLVRVGEQFF. CDR3 coding DNA: TGTGCCAGCAGCTTAGTTAGGGTAGGTGAGCAGTTCTTC. The rearrangement joins TRBV7-8 to TRBJ2-1, with D unresolved. V was pared by 1 base and J by 9 bases, with 10 bases between. Germline CDR1 is SGHVS and CDR2 is FQNEAQ. The CDR3 is 13 amino acids.

The chain employs TRBV28 and TRBJ2-3; 7 bases map to TRBD2. The CDR3 runs 18 residues. CDR1 is MDHEN and CDR2 is SYDVKM in the germline V gene. Trimming at V came to 5 bases and at J to 8 bases, leaving 22 bases not matched to a gene. The DNA of the CDR3 is TGTGCCAGCAGTGCCCGACCGGGAGCGGGATATTATGCGGGTACGCAGTATTTT. Translation: CASSARPGAGYYAGTQYF.

The V gene is TRBV30, the J gene TRBJ2-5; 7 positions agree with TRBD2. The CDR3 length is 14 residues. The V gene end was trimmed by 0 bases and the J gene end by 5 bases; junction bases not matched to a gene: 6. Germline V gives CDR1 GTSNPN, CDR2 SVGIG (reference sequence). The CDR3 protein is CAWSVGSSGETQYF. In DNA form, the CDR3 reads TGTGCCTGGAGTGTAGGGTCTAGCGGCGAGACCCAGTACTTC. The full variable domain, completed using reference TRBV30 and TRBJ2-5, is SQTIHQWPATLVQPVGSPLSLECTVEGTSNPNLYWYRQAAGRGLQLLFYSVGIGQISSEVPQNLSASRPQDRQFILSSKKLLLSDSGFYLCAWSVGSSGETQYFGPGTRLLVL.

This rearrangement joins TRBV7-2 to TRBJ2-3; 8 bases align to TRBD2. This CDR3 has 15 residues. CDR1 and CDR2 from the germline V gene are SGHTA and FQGNSA. The J segment lost 5 bases and the V segment lost 1 base, leaving 5 bases of the junction unmatched. The DNA for the CDR3 is TGTGCCAGCAGCTTAGGAGCGGGAGTCGGAGATACGCAGTATTTT. Translating it yields CASSLGAGVGDTQYF.

This chain connects TRBV28 to TRBJ2-4; TRBD2 matches 11 bases. Germline CDR1 reads MDHEN; CDR2 reads SYDVKM. With V trimmed by 5 bases and J by 4 bases, 4 bases remained unmatched. The CDR3 has 15 amino acids. CDR3 amino acids: CASSVVAGGKNIQYF. In DNA, the CDR3 is TGTGCCAGCAGTGTCGTAGCGGGAGGGAAAAACATTCAGTACTTC.

Here the CDR3 DNA reads TGTGCCAGCAGCCAAGTTTCAAGAGAAGCTTTCTTT. Amino acid sequence: CASSQVSREAFF. J is TRBJ1-1 and V is TRBV4-2; the D is unclear. The CDR3 spans 12 residues. CDR1 and CDR2 from the germline V gene are LGHNA and YNFKEQ. The V and J ends lost 1 base and 8 bases respectively, with 8 bases between them.

The V and J genes are TRBV27 and TRBJ1-1, with D unresolved. V lost 5 bases and J 14 bases, leaving 21 bases between the germline ends. Germline loops: CDR1 MNHEY, CDR2 SMNVEV (reference sequence). CDR3 length equals 13 residues. The CDR3, as DNA: TGTGCCAGCAGTAAGGGTTCCAAGATGAGGTCCTTCTTT. The encoded protein is CASSKGSKMRSFF.

This clone occurred once. The chain couples TRBV5-1 to TRBJ1-1, with 7 bases lining up with TRBD1. The junction had 7 bases not matched to a gene; V was cut back by 0 bases and J by 11 bases. CDR1 and CDR2 from the germline V gene are SGHRS and YFSETQ. The CDR3 sequence is 13 residues long. CDR3 sequence (DNA): TGCGCCAGCAGCTTGGCCGGAACAGGGGAGGCTTTCTTT. It specifies CASSLAGTGEAFF.

This chain joins TRBV23-1 and TRBJ2-7, with 9 bases lining up with TRBD2. TRBV23-1 is reported as an ORF; its role is uncertain. This CDR3 region has 12 residues. The CDR3 sequence is CARTSDTYEQYF. DNA of the CDR3: TGCGCACGGACTAGCGATACCTACGAGCAGTACTTC.

In DNA form, the CDR3 reads TGTGCCAGCAGTGATGTCCTCTTTCCGCAGTATTTT. Translated: CASSDVLFPQYF. This sequence joins TRBV2 and TRBJ2-3; D remains unclear. With 3 bases removed from V and 10 bases from J, the gap between germline ends came to 11 bases. CDR1 is SNHLY, CDR2 FYNNEI, per germline. This CDR3 has 12 residues.

The chain is built from TRBV19 and TRBJ1-6, with unresolved D. Trimming took off 6 bases at V and 3 bases at J, with 12 bases between the two ends. The CDR3 length is 15 residues. Germline V gene data show CDR1 as LNHDA and CDR2 as SQIVND (reference sequence). The CDR3 DNA sequence: TGTGCCAGTAGCCTGGACCGGGGCTATAATTCACCCCTCCACTTT. This sequence encodes CASSLDRGYNSPLHF. Filled out from reference TRBV19 and TRBJ1-6, the complete variable domain reads DGGITQSPKYLFRKEGQNVTLSCEQNLNHDAMYWYRQDPGQGLRLIYYSQIVNDFQKGDIAEGYSVSREKKESFPLTVTSAQKNPTAFYLCASSLDRGYNSPLHFGNGTRLTVT.

The chain recombines TRBV6-6 with TRBJ2-7; the D is unclear. The CDR3 length is 15 residues. Germline CDR1 is MNHNY and CDR2 is SVGAGI (reference sequence). V lost 2 bases and J 6 bases, leaving 17 bases between the germline ends. The CDR3 is CASSYNFALSAEQYF. The DNA for the CDR3 is TGTGCCAGCAGTTACAACTTTGCTCTAAGCGCCGAGCAGTACTTC.

V usage is TRBV20-1 and J usage is TRBJ2-1; tentatively, D is TRBD2 (5 bases). Germline assignment: CDR1 DFQATT and CDR2 SNEGSKA (reference sequence). With 6 bases removed from V and 12 bases from J, the gap between germline ends came to 12 bases. The CDR3 extends over 10 amino acids. The CDR3: CSAITSSQFF. The CDR3 nucleotides read TGCAGTGCCATCACTAGTTCGCAGTTCTTC.